A single T cell receptor beta chain is shown here with its context. The table lists this clone with many counts. Its cognate antigen has yet to be identified. Base qualities are not recorded, but no much larger clone differs from it by a single base. The sample holds other DNA sequences that translate to the same CDR3. This entry belongs to a study of shared clonotypes between healthy human individuals (dated by TCRdb to the early 2020s). In terms of the full investigation: The cohort comprised a couple of women and a few men aged 18 to 49 years. Blood TCR repertoires of a handful of healthy adults were deeply sequenced to estimate repertoire size and the extent of clonotype sharing between individuals. To increase sequencing depth and limit assay-specific biases, TCR repertoire library preparation and sequencing were carried out by different laboratories using diverse techniques. Per donor, leukapheresis produced somewhere between about 0.85 and 8.9 billion PBMCs.

Using the deep immunoSEQ assay, TCR CDR3 regions were amplified from genomic DNA by multiplex PCR. For each cell subset, the extracted genomic DNA was distributed evenly across all wells of several immunoSEQ 96-well plates, and each plate served as one replicate. For unsorted PBMC, roughly 330 ng genomic DNA, equal to roughly 32,000 T cell genomes, was loaded into each replicate PCR. Genomic DNA from unsorted PBMC was sequenced over ten immunoSEQ deep assay plates. Purified libraries were quantified with a Qubit 3.0 fluorometer, sized on a Bioanalyzer 2100, and re-quantified with the KAPA Library Quantification kit. A separate single-read 150-cycle Illumina NextSeq 550 flow cell was used to sequence each immunoSEQ 96-well plate. On the study's bioinformatics: Because the immunoSEQ output held only junctional sequences and lacked quality scores, the filtering could not match the filtering applied to full-length reads. To assign V/J genes and CDR3, sequences were annotated using PyIR, a Python wrapper for IgBLAST v1.9, with IMGT germline references. Reads with weak V/J assignments (E-value above 1e-6), missing CDR3, stop codons, out-of-frame junctions, or ambiguous translated residues were removed. V3J clonotypes were defined as sequences sharing an identical inferred V gene, J gene, and CDR3 amino acid sequence. Percentage overlap between repertoires was calculated by dividing the number of shared unique clonotypes by the size of the smaller repertoire. Richness of each repertoire was evaluated using RTK rarefaction, the Chao1 estimator, and Recon v2.1 estimates of unobserved clonotypes. Drawn from immuneACCESS, this table holds only the in-frame rearrangements with V and J called that TCRdb kept. Clones are partly lost; checked studies trace under half to an unresolved V gene and leave the rest unexplained. The DNA gave D and trimming, while V, J and clone size come from that table. This sample has around 500,000 clones in its table, and over 70% of those were observed once. About an eighth of the sample is taken by the ten largest.

The donors were healthy, HIV-negative adults with no recently reported acute infections or vaccinations. All donors were Caucasian adults living in Nashville, Tennessee, USA. In the unsorted samples, 70 million to 90 million PBMCs were counted, and genomic DNA was extracted using the QIAamp DNA Blood Mini kit. Blood was obtained by leukapheresis, after which PBMCs were separated by Ficoll-Histopaque density gradient centrifugation and cryopreserved in liquid nitrogen vapor phase. The junction carries 8 bases between V and J, which are trimmed by 4 bases and 1 base respectively. CDR3 length: 13 amino acids, cysteine to phenylalanine. Only CDR3 DNA is held: 39 bases, read in frame from base 1. CDR1 and CDR2 are read off the germline V gene as SGHRS and YFSETQ. Study-level results and caveats: Based on pairwise subsampling, the degree of clonotype sharing among donors was expected to be affected by sequencing depth. Because the study included a small number of donors, the genetic and exposure-history diversity represented was limited. Only blood was sampled, and tissue TCR repertoires likely differ from those in blood.

Material for sequencing was PBMCs. This chain joins TRBV5-1 to TRBJ2-5; no D segment can be confidently identified. The clonotype was recovered from a woman aged 40 to 50 in good health. Some clones in this sample may be carry-over from other donors' samples. The base sequence is TGCGCCAGCAGCCCGAGAAGCCAAGAGACCCAGTACTTC. Translation gives CASSPRSQETQYF. The entire variable domain, with the stretches around the CDR3 drawn from the reference TRBV5-1 and TRBJ2-5 proteins, is KAGVTQTPRYLIKTRGQQVTLSCSPISGHRSVSWYQQTPGQGLQFLFEYFSETQRNKGNFPGRFSGRQFSNSRSEMNVSTLELGDSALYLCASSPRSQETQYFGPGTRLLVL.